This is a list of T cell receptor beta chains from one sample in a study of metastatic and nonmetastatic thyroid tumors. Using MiXCR, TCRdb re-called clones from the PCR reads. The top ten hold approximately 10% of the sample, which has some 84,000 clones, 8.6% seen once. Sequencing was carried out using blood. These receptors originate from a female donor with papillary thyroid cancer or a benign thyroid nodule (not recorded which). Some clones in this sample may be carry-over from other donors' samples. Each CDR3 is given with its conserved first and last residue. The order of the fields is D gene, V gene, J gene, clone size, CDR3 DNA, CDR3 protein. A D gene is named only where the DNA matches it firmly. Clone size is shown for a subset of rows, as once, few, many or a class of expanded clone.

TRBD1	TRBV27	TRBJ2-2	many	TGTGCCAGCACTTCCGGACAGGGGCACACCGGGGAGCTGTTTTTT	CASTSGQGHTGELFF
.	TRBV6-1	TRBJ2-3	many	TGTGCCAGCAGTGAACTCCCAGGGAGTAGCACAGATACGCAGTATTTT	CASSELPGSSTDTQYF
TRBD1	TRBV5-1	TRBJ1-1	.	TGCGCCAGCAGGACACGTCTGACCGGGACAGGGAACACTGAAGCTTTCTTT	CASRTRLTGTGNTEAFF
.	TRBV13	TRBJ2-6	many	TGTGCCAGCAGCTTAGGGGGGGCTGAGGCCAACGTCCTGACTTTC	CASSLGGAEANVLTF
TRBD1	TRBV6-1	TRBJ1-2	many	TGTGCCAGCAGTGAATCCGGGACAGGGACCGGCTACACCTTC	CASSESGTGTGYTF
TRBD1	TRBV5-6	TRBJ2-7	many	TGTGCCAGCAGCAAGGACAGGGCCAACGAGCAGTACTTC	CASSKDRANEQYF
.	TRBV5-1	TRBJ1-2	many	TGCGCCAGCAGCTTGGCCGTGGATTATGGCTACACCTTC	CASSLAVDYGYTF
.	TRBV6-2/TRBV6-3	TRBJ1-1	.	TGTGCCAGCAGTTCTCCCGCAGGGAGGGCTGAAGCTTTCTTT	CASSSPAGRAEAFF
TRBD1	TRBV24-1	TRBJ1-5	many	TGTGCCACCAGTGAAAGGACAGGGTCTCAGCCCCAGCATTTT	CATSERTGSQPQHF
.	TRBV7-3	TRBJ2-4	.	TGTGCCAGCAGCCAGGGGGACTCCAAAAACATTCAGTACTTC	CASSQGDSKNIQYF
TRBD2	TRBV7-3	TRBJ2-7	many	TGTGCCAGCAGCCTTAGCGGGGGCTACGAGCAGTACTTC	CASSLSGGYEQYF
.	TRBV6-1	TRBJ1-6	many	TGTGCCAGCAGTGAAGCGAGGCCGGCACCCCTCCACTTT	CASSEARPAPLHF
.	TRBV6-1	TRBJ2-7	many	TGTGCCAGCAGTGAAGCTCTCGGGACCCCCTCCTACGAGCAGTACTTC	CASSEALGTPSYEQYF
.	TRBV12-3/TRBV12-4	TRBJ2-7	many	TGTGCCAGCAGTGGAGGGGGCGCGACCTACGAGCAGTACTTC	CASSGGGATYEQYF
.	TRBV30	TRBJ1-5	few	TGTGCCTGGGGGGGTAACAATCAGCCCCAGCATTTT	CAWGGNNQPQHF
TRBD2	TRBV6-2/TRBV6-3	TRBJ2-2	few	TGTGCCAGCAGTAGGCGGGAGTACACCGGGGATTTGTTTTTT	CASSRREYTGDLFF
.	TRBV19	TRBJ1-3	many	TGTGCCAGTAGCCAAGACAGCTCTGGAAACACCATATATTTT	CASSQDSSGNTIYF
.	TRBV12-3/TRBV12-4	TRBJ2-7	many	TGTGCCAGCAGTTTCGTGACCCACGAGCAGTACTTC	CASSFVTHEQYF
.	TRBV5-1	TRBJ2-2	many	TGCGCCAGCAGCTTGGGGGACCTCTACGGGGAGCTGTTTTTT	CASSLGDLYGELFF
.	TRBV6-1	TRBJ2-7	.	TGCGCCAGCAGCCCGCTTGCGGTGGGGAATAACGAGCAGTACTTC	CASSPLAVGNNEQYF
TRBD2	TRBV9	TRBJ2-1	many	TGTGCCAGCAGCCCGAGGACTAGCGTGGAGCAGTTCTTC	CASSPRTSVEQFF
TRBD2	TRBV12-5	TRBJ2-3	many	TGTGCTAGTGGTCCGGGACTAGCGGGGGGATCAGATACGCAGTATTTT	CASGPGLAGGSDTQYF
.	TRBV20-1	TRBJ2-7	.	TGCAGTGCTAGAGATCTGGGGCAGCAGTACTTC	CSARDLGQQYF
.	TRBV28	TRBJ2-7	few	TGTGCCAGCAGCCCCGTGGGATTCCTTTTTTACGAGCAGTACTTC	CASSPVGFLFYEQYF
TRBD2	TRBV9	TRBJ2-3	.	TGTGCCAGCAGCGTTGTCGGGGGGGCGACAGATACGCAGTATTTT	CASSVVGGATDTQYF
.	TRBV18	TRBJ1-1	many	TGTGCCAGCTCACCAGGAGGCAGGAGGAACACTGAAGCTTTCTTT	CASSPGGRRNTEAFF
TRBD2	TRBV6-1	TRBJ2-1	many	TGTGCCAGCAGCAAGACTAGCGGGGACTACAATGAGCAGTTCTTC	CASSKTSGDYNEQFF
TRBD2	TRBV3-1	TRBJ2-2	.	TGTGCCAACAGCCAGAGAGCGGGGGTCGGCACCGGGGAGCTGTTTTTT	CANSQRAGVGTGELFF
.	TRBV6-1	TRBJ2-1	.	TGTGCCAGCGAGCTTAGTGCGGGGGCCCCCAATGAGCAGTTCTTC	CASELSAGAPNEQFF
.	TRBV9	TRBJ1-5	many	TGTGCCAGCAGCCCACGGGGGGGTTTCGGTCAGCCCCAGCATTTT	CASSPRGGFGQPQHF
.	TRBV20-1	TRBJ2-3	many	TGCAGTGCTACGGATATAGGGGATACGCAGTATTTT	CSATDIGDTQYF
.	TRBV24-1	TRBJ2-7	many	TGTGCCACCAGTGATTTTAGGGACGAGCAGTACTTC	CATSDFRDEQYF
.	TRBV5-6	TRBJ1-1	many	TGTGCCAGCAGCTTGTTCCCCGGGACACATGAAGCTTTCTTT	CASSLFPGTHEAFF
.	TRBV20-1	TRBJ1-1	many	TGCAGTGCTAGGGGGCTAGGGGACACTGAAGCTTTCTTT	CSARGLGDTEAFF
.	TRBV6-5	TRBJ2-3	many	TGTGCCAGCAGTTACTCGGGGTCGTTTAACACAGATACGCAGTATTTT	CASSYSGSFNTDTQYF
.	TRBV2	TRBJ1-6	many	TGTGCCAGCAGCTTGGGGGGATCACCCCTCCACTTT	CASSLGGSPLHF
TRBD1	TRBV5-1	TRBJ2-7	many	TGCGCCAGCAGCCCGGACAGGGGGGAGCAGTACTTC	CASSPDRGEQYF
.	TRBV5-1	TRBJ2-3	.	TGCGCCAGCAGCGGACGGTCTAACACAGATACGCAGTATTTT	CASSGRSNTDTQYF
.	TRBV9	TRBJ1-2	many	TGTGCCAGCAGCCCAGCGTCAAGCTATGGTTACACCTTC	CASSPASSYGYTF
TRBD2	TRBV3-1	TRBJ2-7	many	TGTGCCAGCAGCCAACTAGCGGTAGCCTACGAGCAGTACTTC	CASSQLAVAYEQYF
.	TRBV6-1	TRBJ1-6	many	TGTGCCAGCAGTCCCTCTTTCAGCTCCTATAATTCACCCCTCCACTTT	CASSPSFSSYNSPLHF
.	TRBV29-1	TRBJ1-3	many	TGCAGCGTGGAGGACGGGAGCTCTGGAAACACCATATATTTT	CSVEDGSSGNTIYF
TRBD2	TRBV9	TRBJ2-3	many	TGTGCCAGCAGCGTAGAAGCGGGGGGGCCGTTAGCAGATACGCAGTATTTT	CASSVEAGGPLADTQYF
TRBD2	TRBV15	TRBJ2-3	once	TGTGCCACCAGCAGAGATAGGACTAGCGGGGGCGCTAGCACAGATACGCAGTATTTT	CATSRDRTSGGASTDTQYF
.	TRBV3-1	TRBJ1-4	.	TGTGCCAGCAGCCGGAACAGGGTGGGAGAAAAACTGTTTTTT	CASSRNRVGEKLFF
TRBD2	TRBV4-1	TRBJ2-5	many	TGCGCCAGCAGCGCAAGAATGGGGGGACTAGGCGAGACCCAGTACTTC	CASSARMGGLGETQYF
TRBD1	TRBV2	TRBJ2-6	many	TGTGCCAGCAGTGGTACAGGGGCGGGGGCCAACGTCCTGACTTTC	CASSGTGAGANVLTF
TRBD1	TRBV2	TRBJ1-2	few	TGTGCCAGCAGCGGGGGACAGGGGGCTGGCTACACCTTC	CASSGGQGAGYTF
TRBD2	TRBV12-3/TRBV12-4	TRBJ2-5	many	TGTGCCAGCAGCCTTGGAGCGGGGTTTAGTTGGCCCCAGTACTTC	CASSLGAGFSWPQYF
.	TRBV6-5	TRBJ2-2	many	TGTGCCAGCAGTTACTTTGCGGACAGCCTAAACACCGGGGAGCTGTTTTTT	CASSYFADSLNTGELFF
.	TRBV6-1	TRBJ1-1	few	TGTGCCAGCAGGAATACAGAGAACACTGAAGCTTTCTTT	CASRNTENTEAFF
.	TRBV6-5	TRBJ1-2	many	TGTGCCAGCAGTTACTCGGGCGACGGCTATGGCTACACCTTC	CASSYSGDGYGYTF
.	TRBV2	TRBJ1-2	many	TGTGCCAGCAGTGAAGCGCTTATTAGTGCGTTTCACGATGGCTACACCTTC	CASSEALISAFHDGYTF
TRBD1	TRBV5-1	TRBJ2-3	many	TGCGCCAGCAGCGACCGACAGGGGGCAAGTACAGATACGCAGTATTTT	CASSDRQGASTDTQYF